Each of the 24 T cell receptor beta chains below was sequenced from the same sample in a study of T-cell memory formation after mild COVID-19. Each CDR3 protein is one row after TCRdb ran MiXCR on the 5' RACE reads. The sample has roughly 450,000 distinct CDR3 sequences; around a sixth are singletons. Sample: PBMCs or a T cell subset sorted from them (not recorded which). The receptor set was obtained from an adult woman who had mild COVID-19 (a few samples of this study predate the infection). Cell type and time point are not known.

This clonotype was seen a few times. CDR3 loop: CASSRQSEQYF. In DNA form, the CDR3 reads TGTGCCAGCAGCAGACAGTCCGAGCAGTACTTC. The chain uses TRBV6-5 and TRBJ2-7, with a weak D call TRBD1 (5 bases). With 6 bases removed from V and 6 bases from J, the gap between germline ends came to 9 bases. CDR3 length equals 11 residues. Germline V lookup: CDR1 MNHEY, CDR2 SVGAGI.

V gene TRBV15 combines with J gene TRBJ2-1, with a tentative D call TRBD2 (5 bases). The CDR3 consists of 13 residues. V was pared by 0 bases and J by 8 bases, with 8 bases between. The germline gives CDR1 LNHNV, CDR2 YYDKDF (reference sequence). As DNA, the CDR3 is TGTGCCACCAGCAGAGAGAGAGGGCATGAGCAGTTCTTC. It specifies CATSRERGHEQFF.

The V call is TRBV27, the J call TRBJ1-2; D might be TRBD1 (6 bases). The CDR3 covers 14 residues. CDR1 MNHEY and CDR2 SMNVEV come from the germline V gene (reference sequence). V was cut by 5 bases and J by 4 bases, with 14 bases left in between. The CDR3 coding sequence is TGTGCCAGCAGTCCACAGGGCTCGGGCTATGGCTACACCTTC. It specifies CASSPQGSGYGYTF.

There are a few counts of this clonotype. This rearrangement joins TRBV5-6 to TRBJ1-1, with a weak D call TRBD1 (5 bases). Germline assignment: CDR1 SGHDT and CDR2 YYEEEE. V was pared by 2 bases and J by 0 bases, with 8 bases between. The length of the CDR3 is 14 residues. CDR3 bases: TGTGCCAGCAGCTTTGACAGCATGAACACTGAAGCTTTCTTT. It is translated as CASSFDSMNTEAFF.

This clonotype showed up just a few times. V is TRBV13 and J is TRBJ2-1, with TRBD2 matching over 12 bases. V lost 5 bases, J lost 5 bases, and 13 bases stayed unmatched. This CDR3 is 18 amino acids long. Germline V gives CDR1 PRHDT, CDR2 FYEKMQ (reference sequence). The CDR3 protein is CASSLLTSGGRWHNEQFF. The CDR3 DNA reads as TGTGCCAGCAGCCTATTGACTAGCGGGGGAAGGTGGCACAATGAGCAGTTCTTC.

This clonotype was seen more than once but under ten times. The rearrangement uses TRBV6-6 and TRBJ1-1; no clear D. V was clipped by 0 bases and J by 4 bases, with 12 bases between them. From germline, CDR1 is MNHNY and CDR2 SVGAGI (reference sequence). This CDR3 is 15 amino acids long. DNA for the CDR3: TGTGCCAGCAGTTACTCGCTGACTGGTGCCACTGAAGCTTTCTTT. Translated, it gives CASSYSLTGATEAFF.

The rearrangement joins TRBV27 to TRBJ1-2; 8 nucleotides align to TRBD1. Trimming took 3 bases from V and 4 from J; bases not matched to a gene: 7. The germline CDR1 and CDR2 sequences are MNHEY and SMNVEV (reference sequence). This CDR3 is 15 amino acids long. CDR3 bases: TGTGCCAGCAGTTTTACAGGGGGACCTTTCTATGGCTACACCTTC. Amino acid sequence: CASSFTGGPFYGYTF.

The table lists this clonotype with a few counts. This rearrangement joins TRBV7-2 to TRBJ1-2, with 8 bases fitting TRBD1. With 4 bases clipped from V and 8 bases from J, the junction kept 9 bases outside the gene matches. The CDR3 loop spans 14 amino acids. Germline V CDR1 and CDR2: SGHTA, FQGNSA. CDR3 in amino acids: CASSSSQGVEGYTF. The CDR3 coding sequence is TGTGCCAGCAGCTCCTCACAGGGGGTGGAAGGCTACACCTTC.

This clonotype was seen more than once but under ten times. The V call is TRBV12-3 or TRBV12-4, the J call TRBJ1-1; D unresolved. CDR3 size: 12 residues. V was clipped by 6 bases and J by 6 bases, with 11 bases between them. The CDR3 loop is CASSPLWPEAFF. CDR3 nucleotide sequence: TGTGCCAGCAGCCCCTTGTGGCCTGAAGCTTTCTTT.

The chain carries TRBV5-1 and TRBJ1-6; D possibly corresponds to TRBD1 (5 bases). Trimming pared 0 bases from V and 7 bases from J, leaving 11 bases between. The CDR3 runs 15 residues. The germline CDR1 and CDR2 sequences are SGHRS and YFSETQ. The CDR3 DNA follows: TGCGCCAGCAGCTTGGGTACCGGGGGGAATTCACCCCTCCACTTT. Amino acid sequence: CASSLGTGGNSPLHF.

This clonotype was seen only a few times. DNA for the CDR3: TGTGCCTGGAGCCCGGGACGATTGGATGTGGAGACCCAGTACTTC. The encoded protein is CAWSPGRLDVETQYF. The chain has TRBV30 and TRBJ2-5, with D perhaps given as TRBD1 or TRBD2 (5 bases each). The germline V and J ends were trimmed by 3 bases and 5 bases, with 19 bases remaining between them. The CDR3 is made up of 15 amino acids. Germline V lookup: CDR1 GTSNPN, CDR2 SVGIG (reference sequence).

This clonotype was seen more than once but under ten times. This chain uses TRBV5-1 with TRBJ2-1; 9 nucleotides line up with TRBD1. J was trimmed by 1 base and V by 6 bases; bases with no gene match: 8. Germline loops: CDR1 SGHRS, CDR2 YFSETQ. The CDR3 is made up of 16 amino acids. The CDR3 bases are TGCGCCAGCACCCTTGGGGGGACAGGGTCCTACAATGAGCAGTTCTTC. Its translation: CASTLGGTGSYNEQFF.

A few counts support this clonotype. This sequence joins TRBV3-1 and TRBJ2-1; 10 nucleotides agree with TRBD2. The CDR3 is 16 amino acids. In germline, CDR1 is LGHDT, CDR2 YNNKEL (reference sequence). V lost 1 base and J lost 3; bases outside the gene matches: 3. CDR3 sequence reads: CASSQVAGGLYNEQFF. DNA for the CDR3: TGTGCCAGCAGCCAAGTAGCGGGGGGCCTCTACAATGAGCAGTTCTTC.

Ten or more counts support this clonotype. The V gene is TRBV3-1, the J gene TRBJ2-1, with 7 bases fitting TRBD1. V lost 4 bases and J lost 4; bases outside the gene matches: 1. CDR1 is LGHDT, CDR2 YNNKEL, per germline (reference sequence). This CDR3 region has 13 residues. CDR3 residues: CASSRDSYNEQFF. CDR3 in DNA: TGTGCCAGCAGCCGGGACAGTTACAATGAGCAGTTCTTC.

As for this clonotype: One end of the junction does not line up with germline, which may come from a read error. The CDR3 is CASSLSGSIPNEQFF. CDR3 DNA: TGTGCTAGCAGCTTAAGCGGGAGTATCCCTAATGAGCAGTTCTTC. V usage is TRBV7-7 and J usage is TRBJ2-1; the match to TRBD2 covers 8 bases. Germline lookup yields CDR1 SSHAT and CDR2 FNYEAQ (reference sequence). This CDR3 region has 15 residues.

This clonotype has only one observation. The rearrangement links TRBV4-3 to TRBJ2-1; no definite D call. CDR1 and CDR2 from the germline V gene are LGHNA and YSLEER. The CDR3 is 16 residues long. The ends were cut back, 0 bases at V and 0 bases at J, with 9 bases in the middle. The CDR3, as DNA: TGCGCCAGCAGCCAAGAGAGCGCTTTCTCCTACAATGAGCAGTTCTTC. Its protein is CASSQESAFSYNEQFF.

The V and J genes are TRBV5-1 and TRBJ1-4; D remains ambiguous. The CDR3 is made up of 15 amino acids. V was trimmed by 4 bases and J by 0 bases, leaving 10 bases between them. Germline-derived CDR1 and CDR2 are SGHRS and YFSETQ. CDR3 bases: TGCGCCAGCAGCCAAGTGGGTGCAACTAATGAAAAACTGTTTTTT. As protein: CASSQVGATNEKLFF.

This sequence joins TRBV24-1 and TRBJ2-2; D is possibly TRBD1 (6 bases). The V gene lost 5 bases and the J gene lost 4 bases, with 13 bases spanning the gap. The CDR3 is 15 residues long. Germline lookup yields CDR1 KGHDR and CDR2 SFDVKD. CDR3 loop: CATSGGQSVTGELFF. The DNA for the CDR3 is TGTGCCACCAGTGGGGGACAATCCGTCACCGGGGAGCTGTTTTTT.

The CDR3 is CATSDWGAEQGKNADTQYF. CDR3 nucleotide sequence: TGTGCCACCAGTGATTGGGGGGCCGAACAGGGAAAGAACGCAGATACGCAGTATTTT. V usage is TRBV24-1 and J usage is TRBJ2-3; D tentatively fits TRBD1 or TRBD2 (6 bases each). The germline gives CDR1 KGHDR, CDR2 SFDVKD. The CDR3 has 19 amino acids. Trimming shortened V by 2 bases and J by 4 bases, and 24 bases separated the two germline ends.

This clonotype has more than one count but fewer than ten. The chain links TRBV6-2 or TRBV6-3 to TRBJ1-1; the match to TRBD1 covers 7 bases. This CDR3 comprises 14 residues. Trimming removed 5 bases from V and 3 bases from J; junction bases left unmatched: 6. Germline-derived CDR1 and CDR2 are MNHEY and SVGEGT. CDR3 DNA: TGTGCCAGCAGTACACAGGGGAGAGACACTGAAGCTTTCTTT. This sequence encodes CASSTQGRDTEAFF.

The V call is TRBV6-2 or TRBV6-3, the J call TRBJ2-1, with D unclear. Germline-derived CDR1 and CDR2 are MNHEY and SVGEGT. The CDR3 length is 12 residues. V lost 7 bases and J 10 bases, leaving 14 bases between the germline ends. The CDR3 reads CASKLARGEQFF. CDR3 DNA sequence: TGTGCCAGCAAGCTCGCCCGCGGAGAGCAGTTCTTC.

This clonotype was detected ten times or more. The rearrangement links TRBV5-4 to TRBJ1-2; 7 nucleotides match TRBD1. The CDR3 contains 14 residues. Per the germline V gene, CDR1 is SGHNT and CDR2 is YYREEE (reference sequence). The V and J ends lost 3 bases and 1 base, in that order; junction bases with no gene match: 3. The CDR3 region is CASSSGTVNYGYTF. Here the CDR3 DNA reads TGTGCCAGCAGCTCCGGGACAGTTAACTATGGCTACACCTTC.

There are a few counts of this clonotype. The J gene is TRBJ2-2, the V gene TRBV29-1, with D possibly matching TRBD2 (6 bases). This CDR3 is built from 17 residues. V lost 0 bases and J 4 bases, leaving 18 bases between the germline ends. Germline V lookup: CDR1 SQVTM, CDR2 ANQGSEA. The CDR3 protein is CSVEDLVGSSATGELFF. The CDR3 DNA reads as TGCAGCGTTGAAGATCTGGTCGGGAGCTCGGCCACCGGGGAGCTGTTTTTT.

This clonotype was seen a handful of times. The chain links TRBV10-1 to TRBJ2-1; D remains ambiguous. Germline lookup yields CDR1 WNHNN and CDR2 SYGVQD (reference sequence). Trimming took off 10 bases at V and 6 bases at J, with 19 bases between the two ends. This CDR3 contains 14 residues. In nucleotides, the CDR3 is TGCGCCAAAGAGAGATCGAAAACTCTCAATGAGCAGTTCTTC. Its protein product is CAKERSKTLNEQFF.